This is a list of T cell receptor beta chains from one sample in a study of blood T cell repertoires in COVID-19. Sequencing used immunoSEQ multiplex PCR; TCRdb keeps in-frame clones, though not all of them. The sample yields 300,000 to 400,000 clones, more than 75% seen once. Sequenced: peripheral blood. These receptors all come from a human donor in a cohort sampled during active COVID-19. CDR3s include the opening cysteine and the closing phenylalanine or tryptophan. The order of the fields is J gene, clone size, V gene, D gene, CDR3 protein, CDR3 DNA. D genes are given only for firm matches. Clone size, where shown, is once, few, many, or a class for clones that have expanded.

j_gene: TRBJ2-5; abundance: NA; v_gene: TRBV3-1/TRBV3-2; d_gene: NA; CDR3aa: CASSQDLVVETQYF; CDR3nt: TGTGCCAGCAGCCAAGATCTTGTCGTGGAGACCCAGTACTTC
j_gene: TRBJ2-3; abundance: NA; v_gene: TRBV3-1/TRBV3-2; d_gene: NA; CDR3aa: CASSQDYSTDTQYF; CDR3nt: TGTGCCAGCAGCCAAGATTACTCCACAGATACGCAGTATTTT
j_gene: TRBJ1-2; abundance: NA; v_gene: TRBV28; d_gene: TRBD1; CDR3aa: CASSWARGEFFDGYTF; CDR3nt: TGTGCCAGCAGTTGGGCCAGGGGGGAGTTTTTTGATGGCTACACCTTC
j_gene: TRBJ1-3; abundance: NA; v_gene: TRBV5-8; d_gene: NA; CDR3aa: CASSLGGTGNTIYF; CDR3nt: TGTGCCAGCAGCTTGGGCGGAACTGGAAACACCATATATTTT
j_gene: TRBJ2-7; abundance: NA; v_gene: TRBV11-2; d_gene: NA; CDR3aa: CASSLGAGENYEQYF; CDR3nt: TGTGCCAGCAGCTTAGGGGCAGGGGAAAACTACGAGCAGTACTTC
j_gene: TRBJ1-5; abundance: few; v_gene: TRBV6-2/TRBV6-3; d_gene: TRBD1; CDR3aa: CASSIQGDGNQPQHF; CDR3nt: TGTGCCAGCAGTATACAGGGGGATGGCAATCAGCCCCAGCATTTT
j_gene: TRBJ2-4; abundance: NA; v_gene: TRBV2; d_gene: NA; CDR3aa: CASSDQGIQYF; CDR3nt: TGTGCCAGCAGTGATCAGGGTATTCAGTACTTC
j_gene: TRBJ2-7; abundance: NA; v_gene: TRBV6-6; d_gene: TRBD1; CDR3aa: CASSHGQGAYEQYF; CDR3nt: TGTGCCAGCAGCCATGGACAGGGGGCCTACGAGCAGTACTTC
j_gene: TRBJ2-3; abundance: NA; v_gene: TRBV5-1; d_gene: NA; CDR3aa: CASSVLRSYTDTQYF; CDR3nt: TGCGCCAGCAGCGTTCTAAGATCTTACACAGATACGCAGTATTTT
j_gene: TRBJ2-7; abundance: NA; v_gene: TRBV4-1; d_gene: NA; CDR3aa: CASSSTQVAYEQYF; CDR3nt: TGCGCCAGCAGCTCTACGCAGGTCGCCTACGAGCAGTACTTC
j_gene: TRBJ2-1; abundance: NA; v_gene: TRBV3-1/TRBV3-2; d_gene: TRBD2; CDR3aa: CASSQGRLASGGEQFF; CDR3nt: TGTGCCAGCAGCCAAGGGAGGCTAGCGTCGGGGGGTGAGCAGTTCTTC
j_gene: TRBJ2-5; abundance: NA; v_gene: TRBV3-1/TRBV3-2; d_gene: NA; CDR3aa: CASSQEPEVETQYF; CDR3nt: TGTGCCAGCAGCCAAGAACCCGAGGTAGAGACCCAGTACTTC
j_gene: TRBJ1-5; abundance: NA; v_gene: TRBV27; d_gene: NA; CDR3aa: CASSLGGSNQPQHF; CDR3nt: TGTGCCAGCAGTTTGGGGGGTAGCAATCAGCCCCAGCATTTT
j_gene: TRBJ2-1; abundance: NA; v_gene: TRBV3-1/TRBV3-2; d_gene: NA; CDR3aa: CASLRDSTYNEQFF; CDR3nt: TGTGCCAGCCTGAGGGACTCAACCTACAATGAGCAGTTCTTC
j_gene: TRBJ1-6; abundance: few; v_gene: TRBV10-3; d_gene: NA; CDR3aa: CAISEAGNNSPLHF; CDR3nt: TGTGCCATCAGTGAGGCAGGGAATAATTCACCCCTCCACTTT
j_gene: TRBJ2-3; abundance: NA; v_gene: TRBV25-1; d_gene: NA; CDR3aa: CASSEFVRGDTQYF; CDR3nt: TGTGCCAGCAGTGAATTTGTAAGGGGAGATACGCAGTATTTT
j_gene: TRBJ2-6; abundance: NA; v_gene: TRBV5-1; d_gene: NA; CDR3aa: CASSLTEGTGANVLTF; CDR3nt: TGCGCCAGCAGCCTTACGGAGGGTACTGGGGCCAACGTCCTGACTTTC
j_gene: TRBJ2-3; abundance: NA; v_gene: TRBV29-1; d_gene: NA; CDR3aa: CSVELGATDTQYF; CDR3nt: TGCAGCGTTGAATTGGGGGCCACAGATACGCAGTATTTT
j_gene: TRBJ1-4; abundance: NA; v_gene: TRBV27; d_gene: NA; CDR3aa: CASSLGEDEKLFF; CDR3nt: TGTGCCAGCAGTTTAGGGGAGGATGAAAAACTGTTTTTT
j_gene: TRBJ2-1; abundance: NA; v_gene: TRBV7-3; d_gene: TRBD2; CDR3aa: CASSSLAGGPDEQFF; CDR3nt: TGTGCCAGCAGCTCGTTAGCGGGAGGGCCGGATGAGCAGTTCTTC
j_gene: TRBJ1-1; abundance: once; v_gene: TRBV12-3/TRBV12-4; d_gene: NA; CDR3aa: CASSLSYGVAFF; CDR3nt: TGTGCCAGCAGTCTGTCCTACGGTGTAGCTTTCTTT
j_gene: TRBJ2-7; abundance: NA; v_gene: TRBV4-1; d_gene: NA; CDR3aa: CASSQGSVSYEQYF; CDR3nt: TGCGCCAGCAGCCAAGGGTCGGTCTCCTACGAGCAGTACTTC
j_gene: TRBJ2-2; abundance: few; v_gene: TRBV5-8; d_gene: TRBD1; CDR3aa: CASSLNRGFRTGELFF; CDR3nt: TGTGCCAGCAGCTTGAACAGGGGTTTTAGGACCGGGGAGCTGTTTTTT
j_gene: TRBJ1-1; abundance: once; v_gene: TRBV2; d_gene: TRBD1; CDR3aa: CASSWTGNTEAFF; CDR3nt: TGTGCCAGCAGCTGGACAGGGAACACTGAAGCTTTCTTT
j_gene: TRBJ1-2; abundance: NA; v_gene: TRBV11-2; d_gene: TRBD1; CDR3aa: CASSLAGTGNYGYTF; CDR3nt: TGTGCCAGCAGCTTGGCCGGGACAGGAAACTATGGCTACACCTTC
j_gene: TRBJ2-3; abundance: NA; v_gene: TRBV7-9; d_gene: NA; CDR3aa: CASSPRITSGDTDTQYF; CDR3nt: TGTGCCAGCAGCCCGCGTATAACTAGTGGAGACACAGATACGCAGTATTTT
j_gene: TRBJ2-7; abundance: NA; v_gene: TRBV10-1; d_gene: NA; CDR3aa: CASSEVAGSYEQYF; CDR3nt: TGCGCCAGCAGTGAAGTGGCAGGGTCCTACGAGCAGTACTTC
j_gene: TRBJ2-5; abundance: NA; v_gene: TRBV19; d_gene: TRBD1; CDR3aa: CASSIEGQELETQYF; CDR3nt: TGTGCCAGTAGTATCGAGGGACAGGAATTAGAGACCCAGTACTTC
j_gene: TRBJ1-3; abundance: NA; v_gene: TRBV6-1; d_gene: NA; CDR3aa: CASSPGDSSGNTIYF; CDR3nt: TGTGCCAGCAGTCCAGGGGATTCCTCTGGAAACACCATATATTTT
j_gene: TRBJ2-1; abundance: NA; v_gene: TRBV20-1; d_gene: TRBD2; CDR3aa: CSASAAGLDNEQFF; CDR3nt: TGCAGTGCTAGTGCGGCGGGACTAGACAATGAGCAGTTCTTC
j_gene: TRBJ1-4; abundance: NA; v_gene: TRBV30; d_gene: NA; CDR3aa: CAWTPPAGKLFF; CDR3nt: TGTGCCTGGACCCCGCCTGCAGGAAAACTGTTTTTT
j_gene: TRBJ2-1; abundance: NA; v_gene: TRBV11-3; d_gene: NA; CDR3aa: CASSLAASVNEQFF; CDR3nt: TGTGCCAGCAGCTTAGCAGCTAGCGTGAATGAGCAGTTCTTC
j_gene: TRBJ1-2; abundance: NA; v_gene: TRBV19; d_gene: NA; CDR3aa: CASSISRDGYGYTF; CDR3nt: TGTGCCAGTAGTATTTCCAGGGATGGCTATGGCTACACCTTC
j_gene: TRBJ2-7; abundance: NA; v_gene: TRBV10-3; d_gene: NA; CDR3aa: CAAGSRGPYEQYF; CDR3nt: TGTGCCGCCGGAAGCAGAGGCCCCTACGAGCAGTACTTC
j_gene: TRBJ2-3; abundance: NA; v_gene: TRBV5-5; d_gene: NA; CDR3aa: CASSLLMDRATDTQYF; CDR3nt: TGTGCCAGCAGCTTGTTAATGGACAGAGCCACAGATACGCAGTATTTT
j_gene: TRBJ1-1; abundance: once; v_gene: TRBV20-1; d_gene: NA; CDR3aa: CSASRGRDTEAFF; CDR3nt: TGCAGTGCTAGTCGAGGGCGCGACACTGAAGCTTTCTTT
j_gene: TRBJ2-7; abundance: NA; v_gene: TRBV5-6; d_gene: TRBD1; CDR3aa: CASSSGQGGYEQYF; CDR3nt: TGTGCCAGCAGCTCAGGACAGGGGGGGTACGAGCAGTACTTC
j_gene: TRBJ2-5; abundance: once; v_gene: TRBV5-4; d_gene: TRBD2; CDR3aa: CASSSGTSVETQYF; CDR3nt: TGTGCCAGCAGCTCCGGGACTAGCGTGGAGACCCAGTACTTC
j_gene: TRBJ1-1; abundance: NA; v_gene: TRBV18; d_gene: NA; CDR3aa: CASLTTGGGEAFF; CDR3nt: TGTGCCAGCCTCACCACGGGGGGGGGTGAAGCTTTCTTT
j_gene: TRBJ2-2; abundance: once; v_gene: TRBV7-2; d_gene: TRBD2; CDR3aa: CASSEQAGTNTGELFF; CDR3nt: TGTGCCAGCAGCGAACAAGCGGGAACGAACACCGGGGAGCTGTTTTTT
j_gene: TRBJ1-3; abundance: few; v_gene: TRBV6-5; d_gene: TRBD1; CDR3aa: CASIDREAGNTIYF; CDR3nt: TGTGCCAGCATAGACAGGGAGGCTGGAAACACCATATATTTT
j_gene: TRBJ1-1; abundance: NA; v_gene: TRBV30; d_gene: NA; CDR3aa: CAERQGEFTEAFF; CDR3nt: TGTGCGGAAAGGCAGGGCGAATTCACTGAAGCTTTCTTT